The following is a TCR beta chain sequence with its context. Its antigen is unknown. No qualities accompany the bases; no much larger clone lies one base away. Whole blood was collected in K2EDTA tubes by collaborating institutions according to the institutions' own protocols. Collaborator samples were shipped for TCRbeta analysis as frozen whole blood, isolated PBMCs, or DNA extracted from either sample type. These data come from a study of blood T cell repertoires in COVID-19 (dated by TCRdb to about 2020). About the study as a whole: Samples covering the acute and convalescent phases of COVID-19 were provided by collaborators in the United States, Italy and Spain. Where available, HLA class I and class II types were obtained from metadata supplied by the sample provider rather than from assay-based typing. The material from the prospective study consisted of cDNA or gDNA derived from T cells, B-cell-depleted T cells, or PBMCs. Sample metadata almost always included a de-identified subject ID, COVID-19 status, age in years and sex. The samples were drawn from two sources: the first 160 participants of the ongoing ImmuneRACE study, and over 950 subjects contributed by 6 global collaborators. Deeply sampled blood TCRbeta repertoires from subjects exposed to, actively infected with, or recovered from COVID-19 were included in the dataset. The repertoires were made available in a free public database intended to serve as a resource for research on the immune response to SARS-CoV-2.

Paper-wide results and their limitations: The quantity of clinical and demographic metadata differed by source and by participant and was supplied without curation.

V is reduced by 5 bases and J by 5 bases, leaving a spacing of 24 bases between them. According to the germline V gene (reference sequence), CDR1 reads LGHDT and CDR2 reads YNNKEL. The CDR3 runs 17 residues from the cysteine to the phenylalanine. The kept DNA is CDR3 alone, 51 bases in frame from the first base. The immunoSEQ Assay, a bias-controlled multiplex PCR, was used to amplify TCRbeta CDR3 regions from genomic DNA. In the original analysis: The number of nucleated cells in each sample was estimated by amplification of reference gene primers within the assay. To quantify the absolute abundance of each unique TCRbeta CDR3 rearrangement, sequence reads were collapsed and filtered. Productive Simpson clonality was computed per sample as the square root of Simpson's diversity index over productive rearrangements. Sourced from immuneACCESS, this table was stored by TCRdb with only in-frame sequences that have V and J called. A share of the clones is absent; for the studies checked, an unresolved V gene accounts for under half, and the remainder has no known explanation. That table supplies the V and J calls and clone size; D and trimming were determined from the DNA. The sample has about 140,000 clones on record, around 90% of them singletons. Of the sample, under 6% is held by the ten largest clones.

Sample: peripheral blood. The receptor's source is a human donor in a cohort sampled during active COVID-19. The chain is assembled from TRBV3-1 (or the pseudogene TRBV3-2) and TRBJ1-2; perhaps TRBD1 is the D gene, with 6 bases matching. The sequenced DNA: TGTGCCAGCAGCACACATCTCCGGGGGGGGGCCGGGTATGGCTACACCTTC. Its protein reads: CASSTHLRGGAGYGYTF.